This entry is about one T cell receptor (beta chain). The data are from a study of cytomegalovirus exposure and HLA in healthy donors. This CDR3 has 16 residues. CDR1 is SGHDT and CDR2 is YYEEEE in the germline V gene. V was cut by 4 bases and J by 1 base, with 14 bases left in between. This PCR relied on a set of 60 Vbeta primers and 13 Jbeta primers. TCRdb's table, derived via immunoSEQ multiplex PCR, lists solely in-frame clones and lacks some. The sample includes 200,000 or so clones, less than 80% of them seen just once. The TCR was taken from a girl aged 2-9 years in good health and CMV-seronegative. The chain is built from TRBV5-6 and TRBJ2-2; tentatively, D is TRBD2 (5 bases). Material for sequencing was PBMCs. The CDR3 loop reads CASSRGLGRNTGELFF. For the CDR3, the DNA is TGTGCCAGCAGCCGAGGGTTAGGGAGGAACACCGGGGAGCTGTTTTTT.